This T cell receptor beta chain was sequenced during a study of blood T cell repertoires in COVID-19. Germline assignment: CDR1 ENHRY and CDR2 SYGVKD. J gave up 3 bases and V 11 bases, and 5 bases lay outside the gene matches. The CDR3 contains 12 residues. Here immunoSEQ multiplex PCR was the method, and the copy in TCRdb shows in-frame clones only, minus some. Of roughly 250,000 clones in the sample, 65% to 80% were seen once. The sample was peripheral blood. The chain uses TRBV10-3 and TRBJ1-1; 8 bases match TRBD1. The clonotype was recovered from a woman aged 40 to 49 with active or convalescent COVID-19. This CDR3 reads CAAQGADTEAFF. The CDR3 DNA is TGTGCCGCCCAGGGGGCCGACACTGAAGCTTTCTTT.